A single sample is the source of the 21 T cell receptor beta chains below, sequenced in a study of T cell responses to AZD1222 COVID-19 vaccine. Only in-frame clones appear in the TCRdb table, and some are missing; sequencing was by immunoSEQ multiplex PCR. The data hold about 160,000 clones, with 80% to 95% observed a single time. The sequenced sample was peripheral blood, obtained 28 days after the second AZD1222 dose. All receptors derive from an adult who received the AZD1222 COVID-19 vaccine.

The CDR3 bases are TGTGCCAGCAGCGTTAGCGGGAGCTCCTACAATGAGCAGTTCTTC. As protein: CASSVSGSSYNEQFF. The V gene is TRBV7-3, the J gene TRBJ2-1; 9 nucleotides line up with TRBD2. Trimming at V came to 5 bases and at J to 0 bases, leaving 2 bases not matched to a gene. The CDR3 sequence is 15 residues long. CDR1 SGHTA and CDR2 FQGTGA come from the germline V gene.

The chain couples TRBV5-6 to TRBJ1-1; D remains ambiguous. The CDR3 length is 13 residues. Trimming shortened V by 0 bases and J by 5 bases, and 8 bases separated the two germline ends. The germline V gene has CDR1 SGHDT and CDR2 YYEEEE. CDR3 DNA sequence: TGTGCCAGCAGCTTGGGTCAGGATACTGAAGCTTTCTTT. Amino acid sequence: CASSLGQDTEAFF.

The V call is TRBV19, the J call TRBJ1-4; maybe TRBD1 (6 bases). The CDR3 is 14 amino acids. Trimming took off 10 bases at V and 4 bases at J, with 16 bases between the two ends. CDR1 and CDR2 (germline): LNHDA, SQIVND (reference sequence). The CDR3 spells CATVSAGDNEKLFF. In DNA form, the CDR3 reads TGTGCCACAGTATCCGCAGGGGATAATGAAAAACTGTTTTTT.

This CDR3 reads CASSSLDRGLGNTIYF. In nucleotides, the CDR3 is TGTGCCAGCTCTAGTCTTGACAGGGGGCTGGGAAACACCATATATTTT. The rearrangement uses TRBV7-6 and TRBJ1-3, with 10 bases aligning to TRBD1. The V gene's germline CDR1 is SGHVS and CDR2 FNYEAQ. This CDR3 is 16 amino acids long. Trimming took 8 bases from V and 4 from J; bases not matched to a gene: 11. Supplemented by reference TRBV7-6 and TRBJ1-3, the full variable domain reads GAGVSQSPRYKVTKRGQDVALRCDPISGHVSLYWYRQALGQGPEFLTYFNYEAQQDKSGLPNDRFSAERPEGSISTLTIQRTEQRDSAMYRCASSSLDRGLGNTIYFGEGSWLTVV.

The chain is built from TRBV9 and TRBJ2-1; 9 nucleotides line up with TRBD2. From germline, CDR1 is SGDLS and CDR2 YYNGEE. The CDR3 totals 16 residues. Trimming at V came to 3 bases and at J to 6 bases, leaving 10 bases not matched to a gene. The DNA for the CDR3 is TGTGCCAGCAGCGAAGTGGGGGGACTAGCTGGCAATGAGCAGTTCTTC. Its protein product is CASSEVGGLAGNEQFF. The full variable domain, with the rest looked up from reference TRBV9 and TRBJ2-1, is DSGVTQTPKHLITATGQRVTLRCSPRSGDLSVYWYQQSLDQGLQFLIQYYNGEERAKGNILERFSAQQFPDLHSELNLSSLELGDSALYFCASSEVGGLAGNEQFFGPGTRLTVL.

This clone has only one observation. The J gene is TRBJ1-4, the V gene TRBV7-2; possible D gene TRBD1, 6 bases. V lost 5 bases and J lost 0, with 10 bases in between. This CDR3 is built from 15 residues. Germline V lookup: CDR1 SGHTA, CDR2 FQGNSA. Written as DNA, the CDR3 is TGTGCCAGCAGCCAACAGGGCACAACTAATGAAAAACTGTTTTTT. It is translated as CASSQQGTTNEKLFF. The full variable domain, its missing parts supplied by reference TRBV7-2 and TRBJ1-4, is GAGVSQSPSNKVTEKGKDVELRCDPISGHTALYWYRQSLGQGLEFLIYFQGNSAPDKSGLPSDRFSAERTGGSVSTLTIQRTQQEDSAVYLCASSQQGTTNEKLFFGSGTQLSVL.

This clone was recorded only once. The gene calls are TRBV20-1 and TRBJ2-1; TRBD2 is a possible D gene (6 bases). This CDR3 is 14 amino acids long. Germline CDR1 is DFQATT and CDR2 is SNEGSKA (reference sequence). V was clipped by 3 bases and J by 4 bases, with 13 bases between them. DNA of the CDR3: TGCAGTGCTAGTGGGGCTAGCGTGTACAATGAGCAGTTCTTC. This codes for CSASGASVYNEQFF.

The J gene is TRBJ1-2, the V gene TRBV7-9; D call uncertain. The CDR3 extends over 15 amino acids. From germline, CDR1 is SEHNR and CDR2 FQNEAQ (reference sequence). V gave up 0 bases and J gave up 1 base, with 9 bases separating them. The CDR3 loop reads CASSLAGLINYGYTF. As DNA, the CDR3 is TGTGCCAGCAGCTTAGCAGGGTTAATTAACTATGGCTACACCTTC.

This clone showed up just once. V usage is TRBV27 and J usage is TRBJ2-2, with 15 bases aligning to TRBD2. The CDR3 contains 17 residues. Germline values: CDR1 MNHEY, CDR2 SMNVEV (reference sequence). With 5 bases clipped from V and 7 bases from J, the junction kept 8 bases outside the gene matches. The CDR3 sequence is CASSLYRTSGRVGELFF. CDR3 sequence (DNA): TGTGCCAGCAGTCTATACCGGACTAGCGGGAGGGTCGGGGAGCTGTTTTTT.

The rearrangement links TRBV18 to TRBJ2-2; D is uncertain. The CDR3 length is 15 residues. Germline V gene data show CDR1 as KGHSH and CDR2 as LQKENI. V lost 2 bases and J lost 6, with 13 bases in between. CDR3 amino acids: CASSPRGPIAGELFF. Written as DNA, the CDR3 is TGTGCCAGCTCACCAAGAGGACCGATCGCCGGGGAGCTGTTTTTT.

This chain links TRBV25-1 with TRBJ2-5, with D tentatively TRBD1 or TRBD2 (5 bases each). In germline, CDR1 is MGHDK, CDR2 SYGVNS. The CDR3 is 16 residues long. Trimming cost V 4 bases and J 1 base, with 16 bases left between them. In DNA, the CDR3 is TGTGCCAGCAGTGGCCCCTTATCTGGGGGCCAAGAGACCCAGTACTTC. This translates into CASSGPLSGGQETQYF.

V gene TRBV2 combines with J gene TRBJ2-7; maybe TRBD2 (5 bases). V lost 3 bases to trimming and J lost 3 bases, with 12 bases between them. The CDR3 is 14 amino acids. Germline CDR1 reads SNHLY; CDR2 reads FYNNEI. The DNA of the CDR3 is TGTGCCAGCAGTGAGGGAGAGGGAATCTACGAGCAGTACTTC. It yields the protein CASSEGEGIYEQYF.

The chain has TRBV28 and TRBJ1-6; D not certain. The germline CDR1 and CDR2 sequences are MDHEN and SYDVKM. CDR3 length: 17 amino acids. Trimming cost V 3 bases and J 0 bases, with 12 bases left between them. The CDR3 region is CASSLRVHSSYNSPLHF. CDR3 sequence (DNA): TGTGCCAGCAGTTTGAGGGTTCATAGCTCCTATAATTCACCCCTCCACTTT. Complete variable domain (other parts from reference TRBV28 and TRBJ1-6): DVKVTQSSRYLVKRTGEKVFLECVQDMDHENMFWYRQDPGLGLRLIYFSYDVKMKEKGDIPEGYSVSREKKERFSLILESASTNQTSMYLCASSLRVHSSYNSPLHFGNGTRLTVT.

This sequence joins TRBV19 and TRBJ1-3; TRBD1 is a possible D gene (6 bases). V was trimmed by 11 bases and J by 4 bases, leaving 21 bases between them. CDR1 is LNHDA and CDR2 is SQIVND in the germline V gene (reference sequence). There are 15 residues in the CDR3. CDR3 bases: TGTGCCGTCCCTCCCTCAGGGGTATCCGGAAACACCATATATTTT. This sequence encodes CAVPPSGVSGNTIYF.

This chain joins TRBV6-6 and TRBJ2-7, with a tentative D call TRBD2 (6 bases). V was cut by 0 bases and J by 7 bases, with 19 bases left in between. CDR1 is MNHNY and CDR2 is SVGAGI in the germline V gene (reference sequence). The CDR3 has 16 amino acids. The CDR3 loop reads CASSYSVGRSSREQYF. For the CDR3, the DNA is TGTGCCAGCAGTTACTCGGTAGGGAGGTCTTCTCGGGAGCAGTACTTC.

This sequence joins TRBV27 and TRBJ1-4; TRBD1 agrees at 7 bases. The V segment lost 0 bases and the J segment 7 bases; nucleotides outside the gene matches: 5. The CDR3 extends over 15 amino acids. The germline gives CDR1 MNHEY, CDR2 SMNVEV (reference sequence). CDR3 amino acids: CASSLSPDRAEKLFF. The DNA for the CDR3 is TGTGCCAGCAGTTTATCCCCTGACAGGGCTGAAAAACTGTTTTTT.

The V gene is TRBV19, the J gene TRBJ2-2, with 11 bases identical to TRBD2. The CDR3 totals 17 residues. Germline values: CDR1 LNHDA, CDR2 SQIVND (reference sequence). After removal of 5 bases from V and 2 bases from J, the junction contained 7 bases not matched to a gene. The CDR3 bases are TGTGCCAGTAGTTCCTACAGACTAGCGGGAAACACCGGGGAGCTGTTTTTT. Translating it yields CASSSYRLAGNTGELFF.

The genes are TRBV4-1 and TRBJ2-7; 10 bases line up with TRBD2. The CDR3 is 18 residues long. The junction had 8 bases not matched to a gene; V was cut back by 0 bases and J by 0 bases. The germline gives CDR1 MGHRA, CDR2 YSYEKL. The DNA of the CDR3 is TGCGCCAGCAGCCAAGATTCGCTAGCGGGAGAGCCCTCCTACGAGCAGTACTTC. Translated: CASSQDSLAGEPSYEQYF.

CDR3 region: CAIARTSGKETQYF. The DNA for the CDR3 is TGTGCCATCGCTAGGACTAGCGGGAAGGAGACCCAGTACTTC. This chain links TRBV10-3 with TRBJ2-5; 12 bases fit TRBD2. From germline, CDR1 is ENHRY and CDR2 SYGVKD. V lost 8 bases, J lost 5 bases, and 6 bases stayed unmatched. The CDR3 is 14 residues long.

The CDR3 here is CASSLSGKRDEQYF. The CDR3 DNA reads TGTGCCAGCAGTTTATCCGGAAAACGAGACGAGCAGTACTTC. V usage is TRBV28 and J usage is TRBJ2-7, with D unresolved. CDR1 is MDHEN and CDR2 is SYDVKM in the germline V gene. CDR3 length: 14 amino acids. The V and J ends lost 1 base and 5 bases respectively, with 12 bases between them.

The chain employs TRBV5-1 and TRBJ2-7; a possible D gene is TRBD2 (6 bases). Trimming pared 4 bases from V and 5 bases from J, leaving 16 bases between. The CDR3 consists of 14 residues. Germline values: CDR1 SGHRS, CDR2 YFSETQ. The CDR3 DNA follows: TGCGCCAGCAGCGGCTACGGGAGCATCCACGAGCAGTACTTC. Its protein is CASSGYGSIHEQYF.